This TCR beta chain was sequenced during a study of cytomegalovirus exposure and HLA in healthy donors. Study-level background: A later analysis reported the same platform for the 90 to 150 validation repertoires and the roughly 650 first-cohort repertoires.

The CDR3 extends over 15 amino acids. V was trimmed by 0 bases and J by 5 bases, leaving 13 bases between them. Germline V gene lookup returns CDR1 PRHDT and CDR2 FYEKMQ (reference sequence). This clone was counted only a few times. The data were produced by immunoSEQ multiplex PCR, yet TCRdb's version contains in-frame clones alone and is incomplete. There are around 150,000 clones in the sample; around four fifths occur only once, and approximately 30% lies in the top ten. This TCR came from a man aged 25-45 years in good health and CMV-seropositive. The chain recombines TRBV13 with TRBJ1-2; maybe TRBD1 (5 bases). The sequenced sample was PBMCs. The CDR3 sequence is CASSLGTDSLYGYTF. CDR3 bases: TGTGCCAGCAGCTTAGGGACTGACAGCTTGTATGGCTACACCTTC.